The subject of this entry is one T cell receptor beta chain. The sample belongs to a study of CD8 T cells in Susac syndrome. Germline V gene lookup returns CDR1 SQVTM and CDR2 ANQGSEA. The V and J ends lost 7 bases and 3 bases respectively, with 13 bases between them. This CDR3 has 13 residues. RNA totalling about 0.45 to 1 ug underwent reverse transcription with random hexamers. Amplification of TCR beta CDR3 was carried out by immunoSEQ multiplex PCR, which covered 54 Vbeta and 13 Jbeta segments. From the immunoSEQ multiplex PCR reads, TCRdb called clonotypes with MiXCR, one entry per CDR3 protein. The sample lists 200,000 or so distinct CDR3 sequences, more than 90% occurring once. Sequencing of TCR beta drew on CD8+ and CD4+ T cells from blood.

Sequences were obtained from CD4+ T cells from PBMCs. This chain links TRBV29-1 with TRBJ1-3; maybe TRBD1 (6 bases). This clonotype originated in a human donor with multiple sclerosis. This CDR3 reads CSGASTGGNTIYF. The CDR3 region has the DNA TGCAGCGGCGCCTCGACAGGTGGAAACACCATATATTTT.